This entry is about one T cell receptor beta chain. Only a few counts were recorded for this clone. The antigen it binds to is not known. Base quality data are lacking; no much larger clone is found one base away. These data belong to a study of OX40 agonist ivuxolimab in advanced cancers. For context, the study as a whole: Ivuxolimab was a fully human IgG2 agonistic monoclonal antibody targeting the costimulatory receptor OX40 (CD134). Intravenous ivuxolimab was administered to patients every 2 weeks at six dose levels: 0.01, 0.1, 0.3, 1.5, 3 and 10 mg/kg. Of the roughly 50 dose-escalation patients, hepatocellular carcinoma was present in roughly 19, melanoma in approximately 15, renal cell carcinoma in 9 and head and neck cancer in 9. In the dose-escalation cohort, 82.7% of patients were male, and the mean age was roughly 60 years, with a range of about 23 to 80. Patients were allowed to have had prior anti-PD-1, anti-PD-L1 or anti-CTLA-4 therapy, and 30% to 40% of the dose-escalation patients had been treated with checkpoint inhibitors. Partial responses occurred in three dose-escalation patients, of whom one had hepatocellular carcinoma and two had cutaneous melanoma. Peripheral TCRbeta sequencing was intended to test whether TCR sequence diversity was altered and clonal T-cell expansion was caused by ivuxolimab. The paper covers the monotherapy dose-escalation part of the phase I ivuxolimab trial, which included N of about 50 patients. Summary of the overall study and its limitations: Low levels of normalized T-cell clonal expansion were also seen in some nonresponding patients. Antigen specificity was not determined for the clonally expanded peripheral T cells. At doses from 0.1 to 3.0 mg/kg, clonal expansion was seen in both CD4+ and CD8+ blood T cells between baseline and week 6. After ivuxolimab, more expanded clones were found on average in CD8+ T cells than in CD4+ T cells. In the 0.1-3.0 mg/kg groups, partial responders were among the patients with the lowest normalized peripheral clonal expansion, particularly in CD8+ T cells.

The germline V gene encodes CDR1 SEHNR and CDR2 FQNEAQ (reference sequence). The V end loses 5 bases and the J end loses 5 bases, and a stretch of 12 bases separates them. CDR3 length: 13 amino acids, cysteine to phenylalanine. Only the CDR3 part of the read is kept: 39 bases, read in frame from the first base. Genomic DNA was isolated from the sorted cells so that the TCRbeta CDR3 region could be sequenced. TCRbeta CDR3 regions were sequenced using the immunoSEQ Assay. TCRdb holds this immuneACCESS table with in-frame rearrangements only. Some clones are missing; in checked studies, unresolved V genes explain under half, and the rest has no known cause. Across this sample there are 60,000 to 90,000 clones, with about nine tenths seen only once. Together, the top ten hold 6.2% of the sample. The trial excluded patients who had a history of autoimmune disease or who were on systemic immunosuppression. Peripheral blood for TCR sequencing was drawn from every dose cohort at baseline, at cycle 4 day 1 and at cycle 7 day 1. The samples were drawn from a first-in-human, open-label, multicenter phase I dose-escalation trial of ivuxolimab. Adults with locally advanced or metastatic melanoma, renal cell, hepatocellular, or head and neck squamous cell carcinoma were enrolled in the trial. Before TCR sequencing, CD4+ T cells and CD8+ T cells from peripheral blood were sorted into separate populations.

This clonotype was obtained from an adult with an advanced solid tumor such as melanoma, head and neck, liver or kidney cancer. Recombination connected TRBV7-9 to TRBJ1-2, with an unclear D gene assignment. Specimen: CD4+ or CD8+ T cells sorted from blood, collected in a trial of the OX40 agonist ivuxolimab. The DNA reads as follows: TGTGCCAGCAGCCCAGGTGGGAAATATGGCTACACCTTC. It translates to CASSPGGKYGYTF.